Detailed here is one TCR beta chain. Antigen specificity is unknown. Time point: week 23, last vaccination. With topical imiquimod, each dose of the vaccine consisted of 300 ug of mutant IDH1 20-mer peptide. The astrocytomas were IDH1-mutant, ATRX-negative, and WHO grade 3 or 4. The data belong to a study of a mutant IDH1 vaccine in newly diagnosed glioma. At the level of the study: The initiation of vaccination occurred 4-6 weeks after radiotherapy alone, or with temozolomide cycles. Treated patients were roughly 62% male, roughly 40% female, mean age about 41 years. Patients previously underwent radiotherapy, temozolomide, or both, and most underwent both.

The length of the CDR3 is 17 residues. Germline assignment: CDR1 MGHRA and CDR2 YSYEKL. TCRdb's table, derived via immunoSEQ multiplex PCR, lists solely in-frame clones and lacks some. The profile shows some 80,000 clones, more than 70% of them singletons. The receptor comes from a woman aged 45-65 years with glioma. The material sequenced was PBMCs, taken from a glioma patient whose treatment included an IDH1 peptide vaccine. The chain couples TRBV4-1 to TRBJ2-7; TRBD2 matches at 14 bases. The end of the DNA aligns better with TRBJ2-1, so the J call may be wrong. The CDR3 protein is CASSREPGLAGVWEQFF. CDR3 bases: TGCGCCAGCAGCCGAGAACCGGGACTAGCGGGAGTATGGGAGCAGTTCTTC.